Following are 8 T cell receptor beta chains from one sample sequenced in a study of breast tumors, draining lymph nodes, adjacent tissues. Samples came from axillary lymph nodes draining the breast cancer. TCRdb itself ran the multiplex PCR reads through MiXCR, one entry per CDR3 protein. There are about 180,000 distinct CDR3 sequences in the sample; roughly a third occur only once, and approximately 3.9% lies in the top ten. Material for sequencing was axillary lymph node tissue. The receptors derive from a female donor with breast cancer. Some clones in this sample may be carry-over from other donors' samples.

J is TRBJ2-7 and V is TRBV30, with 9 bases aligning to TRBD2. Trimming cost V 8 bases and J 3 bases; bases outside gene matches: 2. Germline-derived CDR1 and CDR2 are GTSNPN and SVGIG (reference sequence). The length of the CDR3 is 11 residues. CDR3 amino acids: CAQAGGYEQYF. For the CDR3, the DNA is TGTGCCCAAGCGGGAGGCTACGAGCAGTACTTC.

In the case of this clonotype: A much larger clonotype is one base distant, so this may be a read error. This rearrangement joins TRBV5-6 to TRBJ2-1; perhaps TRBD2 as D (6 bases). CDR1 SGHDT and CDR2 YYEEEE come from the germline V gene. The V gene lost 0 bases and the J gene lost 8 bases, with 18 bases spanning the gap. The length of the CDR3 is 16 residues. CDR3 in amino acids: CASSLVSTGSLDEQFF. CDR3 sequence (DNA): TGTGCCAGCAGCTTGGTCAGCACCGGGAGTTTGGATGAGCAGTTCTTC.

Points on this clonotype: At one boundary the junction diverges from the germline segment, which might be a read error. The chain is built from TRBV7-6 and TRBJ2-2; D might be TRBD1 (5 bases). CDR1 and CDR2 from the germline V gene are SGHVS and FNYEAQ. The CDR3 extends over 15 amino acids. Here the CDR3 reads CASSLGGKTAGELFF. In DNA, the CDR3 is TGTGCCAGCAGTTTAGGTGGGAAGACAGCCGGGGAGCTGTTTTTT. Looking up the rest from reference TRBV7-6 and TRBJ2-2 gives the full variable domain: GAGVSQSPRYKVTKRGQDVALRCDPISGHVSLYWYRQALGQGPEFLTYFNYEAQQDKSGLPNDRFSAERPEGSISTLTIQRTEQRDSAMYRCASSLGGKTAGELFFGEGSRLTVL.

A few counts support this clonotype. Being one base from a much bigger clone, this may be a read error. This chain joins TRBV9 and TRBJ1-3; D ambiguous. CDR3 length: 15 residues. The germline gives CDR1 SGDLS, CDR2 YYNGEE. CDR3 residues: CASSASGPSGNTTYF. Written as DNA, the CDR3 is TGTGCCAGCAGCGCCAGCGGGCCCTCTGGAAACACCACATATTTT.

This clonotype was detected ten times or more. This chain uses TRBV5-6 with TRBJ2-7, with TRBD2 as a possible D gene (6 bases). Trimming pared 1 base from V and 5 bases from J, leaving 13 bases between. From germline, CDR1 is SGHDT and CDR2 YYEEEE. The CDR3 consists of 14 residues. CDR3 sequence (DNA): TGTGCCAGCAGCTTGCCGGGAGCCCCCCACGAGCAGTACTTC. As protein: CASSLPGAPHEQYF.

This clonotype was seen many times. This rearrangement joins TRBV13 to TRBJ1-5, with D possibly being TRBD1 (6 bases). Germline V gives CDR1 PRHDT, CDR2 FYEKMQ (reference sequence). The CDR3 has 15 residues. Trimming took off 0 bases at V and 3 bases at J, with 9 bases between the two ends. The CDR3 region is CASSLGQGTNQPQHF. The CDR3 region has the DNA TGTGCCAGCAGCTTAGGACAGGGCACCAATCAGCCCCAGCATTTT.

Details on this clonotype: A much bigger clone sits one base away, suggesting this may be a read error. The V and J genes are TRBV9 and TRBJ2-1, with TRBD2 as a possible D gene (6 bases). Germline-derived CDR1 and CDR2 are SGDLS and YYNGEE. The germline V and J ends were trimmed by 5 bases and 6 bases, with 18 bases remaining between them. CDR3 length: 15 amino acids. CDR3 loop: CASSYPRDLCNEQFF. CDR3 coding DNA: TGTGCCAGCAGTTACCCCCGGGACTTATGCAATGAGCAGTTCTTC.

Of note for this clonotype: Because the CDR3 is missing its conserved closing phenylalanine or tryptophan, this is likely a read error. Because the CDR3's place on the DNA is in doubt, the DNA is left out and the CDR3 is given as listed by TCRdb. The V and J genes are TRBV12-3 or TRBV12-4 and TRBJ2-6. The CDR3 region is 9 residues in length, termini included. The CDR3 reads CASSLAVIG.